These T cell receptor beta chains were read from a single sample in a study of regulatory T cells in long-lasting Graves disease. Each CDR3 protein is one row after TCRdb ran MiXCR on the multiplex PCR reads. The repertoire has about 220,000 distinct CDR3 sequences, roughly 18% of them found once; the top ten carry approximately 24%. The sample consisted of peripheral blood mononuclear cells (PBMCs), taken at new diagnosis, from a patient treated with antithyroid drugs. Every receptor here comes from a female donor with Graves disease. The CDR3 runs from the conserved cysteine through the conserved F or W. The order of the fields is CDR3 protein, CDR3 DNA, clone size, D gene, J gene, V gene. D genes are given only for firm matches. Clone size appears in some rows only: once, few, many, or a class for an expanded clone.

CASSLGGSGGYTF	TGTGCCAGCAGCTTAGGGGGGAGCGGTGGCTACACCTTC	-	-	TRBJ1-2	TRBV7-2
CASSPRGPDSPYGYTF	TGTGCCAGCTCACCTAGGGGGCCAGATTCCCCCTATGGCTACACCTTC	many	TRBD1	TRBJ1-2	TRBV18
CASGGEGAGYNEQFF	TGTGCCAGCGGCGGAGAGGGAGCGGGGTACAATGAGCAGTTCTTC	few	TRBD2	TRBJ2-1	TRBV6-1
CASSSLAGKAYEQYF	TGTGCCAGCAGCTCACTAGCGGGAAAAGCCTACGAGCAGTACTTC	many	TRBD2	TRBJ2-7	TRBV7-6
CASSPSGQPSSTDTQYF	TGTGCCAGCTCACCAAGCGGGCAACCCTCTAGCACAGATACGCAGTATTTT	many	-	TRBJ2-3	TRBV18
CASSLVGGIVGPNTEAFF	TGTGCCAGCAGCTTAGTAGGTGGTATCGTGGGACCCAACACTGAAGCTTTCTTT	-	-	TRBJ1-1	TRBV7-6
CASSYSTQDEQFF	TGTGCCAGCAGTTACTCCACCCAGGATGAGCAGTTCTTC	-	-	TRBJ2-1	TRBV6-5
CASSESTGSGFGYTF	TGCGCCAGCAGTGAGTCAACAGGGTCGGGTTTTGGCTACACCTTC	few	-	TRBJ1-2	TRBV10-2
CASSSGLTPYNEQFF	TGTGCCAGTAGTTCGGGACTGACTCCCTACAATGAGCAGTTCTTC	many	-	TRBJ2-1	TRBV19
CASSESVAGGVDTQYF	TGTGCCAGCAGTGAATCGGTAGCGGGAGGGGTAGATACGCAGTATTTT	-	TRBD2	TRBJ2-3	TRBV2
CASSPGTRRTYEQYF	TGCGCCAGCAGTCCCGGGACAAGGCGAACCTACGAGCAGTACTTC	many	-	TRBJ2-7	TRBV5-1
CASSPALAGVGEQFF	TGTGCCAGCAGCCCCGCACTAGCGGGAGTCGGTGAGCAGTTCTTC	-	TRBD2	TRBJ2-1	TRBV5-1